One sample yielded the 10 T cell receptor beta chains listed below, sequenced in a study of monozygotic twins with cystic fibrosis. Assay: immunoSEQ multiplex PCR; the TCRdb copy retains only in-frame clones and omits some. The data contain 30,000 or so clones, around 65% of them singletons. Source material: blood. These receptors came from a girl aged 10 to 17 with cystic fibrosis.

This clone was seen only once. The J gene is TRBJ2-7, the V gene TRBV9; TRBD1 aligns across 8 bases. The CDR3 runs to 15 residues. Trimming at V came to 3 bases and at J to 2 bases, leaving 7 bases not matched to a gene. Germline CDR1 and CDR2: SGDLS and YYNGEE. CDR3 loop: CASSARTGLAYEQYF. The CDR3 nucleotides are TGTGCCAGCAGCGCAAGGACAGGGTTAGCCTACGAGCAGTACTTC.

The chain joins TRBV2 to TRBJ2-1; 8 bases are a match to TRBD1. The V gene end was trimmed by 4 bases and the J gene end by 8 bases; junction bases not matched to a gene: 10. The CDR3 length is 15 residues. Germline V gene data show CDR1 as SNHLY and CDR2 as FYNNEI. For the CDR3, the DNA is TGTGCCAGCAGTGCGGCAGGGGGCCGCTTCGATGAGCAGTTCTTC. It codes for CASSAAGGRFDEQFF.

The chain is built from TRBV10-1 and TRBJ2-5, with D perhaps being TRBD1 or TRBD2 (5 bases each). Germline lookup yields CDR1 WNHNN and CDR2 SYGVQD (reference sequence). This CDR3 is 16 amino acids long. V lost 4 bases and J lost 1, with 16 bases in between. The CDR3 sequence is CASSVGPLRGQETQYF. The CDR3, as DNA: TGCGCCAGCAGTGTTGGGCCCTTGAGGGGCCAAGAGACCCAGTACTTC.

CDR3 protein: CASSLPNEETQYF. The CDR3 DNA reads TGTGCCAGCAGCTTACCTAACGAAGAGACCCAGTACTTC. The rearrangement joins TRBV7-9 to TRBJ2-5; the D is unclear. Germline values: CDR1 SEHNR, CDR2 FQNEAQ (reference sequence). V was trimmed by 2 bases and J by 3 bases, leaving 7 bases between them. The CDR3 totals 13 residues. Full variable domain (outside the CDR3, taken from reference TRBV7-9 and TRBJ2-5): DTGVSQNPRHKITKRGQNVTFRCDPISEHNRLYWYRQTLGQGPEFLTYFQNEAQLEKSRLLSDRFSAERPKGSFSTLEIQRTEQGDSAMYLCASSLPNEETQYFGPGTRLLVL.

This clone turned up a few times. This chain uses TRBV29-1 with TRBJ1-1; D not certain. Trimming took off 7 bases at V and 1 base at J, with 13 bases between the two ends. This CDR3 is 13 amino acids long. Looked up from germline, CDR1 is SQVTM and CDR2 is ANQGSEA. Here the CDR3 reads CSAWTWKNTEAFF. CDR3 in DNA: TGCAGCGCCTGGACTTGGAAGAACACTGAAGCTTTCTTT.

J is TRBJ2-3 and V is TRBV2; D unclear. V gave up 6 bases and J gave up 1 base, with 11 bases separating them. This CDR3 has 14 residues. Germline lookup yields CDR1 SNHLY and CDR2 FYNNEI. CDR3 region: CASRPWFGTDTQYF. CDR3 DNA: TGTGCCAGCAGGCCCTGGTTCGGCACAGATACGCAGTATTTT. Variable domain in full (rest from reference TRBV2 and TRBJ2-3): EPEVTQTPSHQVTQMGQEVILRCVPISNHLYFYWYRQILGQKVEFLVSFYNNEISEKSEIFDDQFSVERPDGSNFTLKIRSTKLEDSAMYFCASRPWFGTDTQYFGPGTRLTVL.

The chain recombines TRBV5-6 with TRBJ1-6; D not certain. Trimming took off 2 bases at V and 8 bases at J, with 8 bases between the two ends. Germline assignment: CDR1 SGHDT and CDR2 YYEEEE. This CDR3 has 13 residues. Here the CDR3 DNA reads TGTGCCAGCAGCTTAAATTCGGATTCACCCCTCCACTTT. It yields the protein CASSLNSDSPLHF. Variable domain in full (rest from reference TRBV5-6 and TRBJ1-6): DAGVTQSPTHLIKTRGQQVTLRCSPKSGHDTVSWYQQALGQGPQFIFQYYEEEERQRGNFPDRFSGHQFPNYSSELNVNALLLGDSALYLCASSLNSDSPLHFGNGTRLTVT.

This clone was counted between two and nine times. The CDR3 nucleotides are TGTGCCAGCAGGGGGACAGGGGTCTACTATGGCTACACCTTC. This sequence encodes CASRGTGVYYGYTF. The gene calls are TRBV28 and TRBJ1-2; TRBD1 matches 10 bases. CDR3 size: 14 residues. Germline-derived CDR1 and CDR2 are MDHEN and SYDVKM. Trimming cost V 6 bases and J 3 bases; bases outside gene matches: 4.

In its sample, this clone was seen a few times. The J gene is TRBJ2-1, the V gene TRBV5-4; the D is unclear. This CDR3 comprises 14 residues. CDR1 SGHNT and CDR2 YYREEE come from the germline V gene (reference sequence). The germline V and J ends were trimmed by 0 bases and 7 bases, with 11 bases remaining between them. The CDR3 here is CASSLVGTRNEQFF. CDR3 nucleotide sequence: TGTGCCAGCAGCTTGGTGGGCACTCGGAATGAGCAGTTCTTC.

The gene calls are TRBV29-1 and TRBJ2-7; D call uncertain. Germline V gene sequence: CDR1 SQVTM, CDR2 ANQGSEA. Trimming took off 6 bases at V and 5 bases at J, with 17 bases between the two ends. This CDR3 has 13 residues. The CDR3 sequence: CSVSGRFSDEQYF. The CDR3 bases are TGCAGCGTCTCTGGCAGGTTTTCGGACGAGCAGTACTTC.